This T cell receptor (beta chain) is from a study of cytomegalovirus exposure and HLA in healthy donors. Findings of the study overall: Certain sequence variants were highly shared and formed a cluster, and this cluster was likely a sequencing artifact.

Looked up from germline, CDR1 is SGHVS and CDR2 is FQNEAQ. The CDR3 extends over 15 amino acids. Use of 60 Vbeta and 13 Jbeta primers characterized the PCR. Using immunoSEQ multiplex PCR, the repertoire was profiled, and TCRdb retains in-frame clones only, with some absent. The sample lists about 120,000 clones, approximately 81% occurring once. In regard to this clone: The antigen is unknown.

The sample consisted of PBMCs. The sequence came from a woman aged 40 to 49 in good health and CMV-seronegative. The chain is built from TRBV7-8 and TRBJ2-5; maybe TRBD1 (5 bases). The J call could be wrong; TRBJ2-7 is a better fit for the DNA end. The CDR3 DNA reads TGTGCCAGCAGCTTAGTCGACGACAGTTCCTACGAGCAGTACTTC. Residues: CASSLVDDSSYEQYF.